This TCR beta chain stems from a study of blood T cell repertoires in COVID-19. As for the study in general: Samples came from the United States, Italy and Spain, spanning acute and convalescent COVID-19. Sources were T cells, B-cell-depleted T cells, or PBMCs; the material itself was cDNA or gDNA.

Original processing notes: Amplified reference gene primers provided the basis for estimating nucleated cell counts. TCRdb's table, derived via immunoSEQ multiplex PCR, lists solely in-frame clones and lacks some. V and J calls and clone size are copied from that table; D and trimming were computed from the DNA. The sample includes over 100,000 clones, around 82% seen only once; the top ten take around 4%. Trimming removed 5 bases from V and 4 bases from J, with 17 bases in between. This CDR3 is 15 amino acids long. Germline CDR1 is SGHTA and CDR2 is FQGNSA. This clone was counted between two and nine times.

This sequence was found in a human donor in a cohort sampled during active or convalescent COVID-19. The rearrangement links TRBV7-2 to TRBJ1-1, with a weak D call TRBD1 (6 bases). Source material: peripheral blood. This CDR3 is CASSKITGRGTEAFF. The CDR3 DNA follows: TGTGCCAGCAGCAAAATAACAGGGAGGGGCACTGAAGCTTTCTTT.